This TCR beta chain was recovered during a study of blood T cell repertoires in COVID-19. Measured with immunoSEQ multiplex PCR; TCRdb has only the in-frame clones, and not every one. The sample holds almost 200,000 clones, about 90% seen once. Allocation to cohorts depended on clinical history reported by the participants. Looked up from germline, CDR1 is MNHEY and CDR2 is SVGAGI. The CDR3 contains 14 residues. Trimming left V 8 bases short and J 2 bases short, with 14 bases between. The chain recombines TRBV6-5 with TRBJ2-3, with D perhaps TRBD2 (6 bases). The sequenced material came from PBMCs or T cells enriched from blood (not recorded which). The TCR originated in a woman between 18 and 29 years old who had recovered from COVID-19. The DNA of the CDR3 is TGTGCCAGCGGAACCGGGAGATTCACAGATACGCAGTATTTT. As protein: CASGTGRFTDTQYF.